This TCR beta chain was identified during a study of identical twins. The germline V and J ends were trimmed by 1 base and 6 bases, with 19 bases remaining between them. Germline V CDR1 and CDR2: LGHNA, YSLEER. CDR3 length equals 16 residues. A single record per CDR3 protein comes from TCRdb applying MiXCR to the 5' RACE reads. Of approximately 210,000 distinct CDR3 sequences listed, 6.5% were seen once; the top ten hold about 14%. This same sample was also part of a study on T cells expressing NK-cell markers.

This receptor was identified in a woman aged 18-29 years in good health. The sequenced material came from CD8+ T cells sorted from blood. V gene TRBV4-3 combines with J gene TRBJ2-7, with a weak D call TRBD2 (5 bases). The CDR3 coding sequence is TGCGCCAGCAGCCAAGTTTCCGGGTTAGGACTTTTCGAGCAGTACTTC. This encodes CASSQVSGLGLFEQYF.